The source of this TCR beta chain is a study of blood T cell repertoires in COVID-19. At the level of the study: Spain, Italy and the United States supplied samples that represented acute and convalescent COVID-19. From T cells, B-cell-depleted T cells, or PBMCs came the material, which was cDNA or gDNA.

Participants were aged about 18 to 100 years from 24 US areas. The table came from immunoSEQ multiplex PCR; TCRdb's copy has only in-frame clones and leaves some out. The sample has 140,000 to 150,000 clones, around 82% seen once. Trimming pared 4 bases from V and 5 bases from J, leaving 16 bases between. CDR1 and CDR2 from the germline V gene are SGDLS and YYNGEE. The CDR3 runs to 15 residues. In this sample, this clone turned up many times. The specimen was PBMCs or T cells enriched from blood (not recorded which). The sequence came from a woman between 45 and 65 years old who had recovered from COVID-19. The J gene is TRBJ1-5, the V gene TRBV9, with D possibly being TRBD1 (5 bases). The DNA for the CDR3 is TGTGCCAGCAGCCCAAAGGGCAGGGTCGATCAGCCCCAGCATTTT. Translation gives CASSPKGRVDQPQHF.